Each of the 26 T cell receptor beta chains below was sequenced from the same sample in a study of blood T cell repertoires in COVID-19. Libraries were prepared by immunoSEQ multiplex PCR; TCRdb keeps only in-frame clonotypes and omits some of them. The sample holds under 150,000 clones, roughly 84% seen once. Source material: PBMCs or T cells enriched from blood (not recorded which). These receptors originate from a middle-aged man in a cohort exposed to, infected with or recovered from COVID-19 (not recorded which).

In this sample, this clone turned up once. This chain uses TRBV18 with TRBJ2-7; 9 positions agree with TRBD2. Germline trimming cut 4 bases from V and 9 bases from J; bases unmatched to any gene: 16. Germline CDR1 reads KGHSH; CDR2 reads LQKENI. The CDR3 sequence is 16 residues long. The CDR3 here is CASSRTGGGAPYWQYF. In nucleotides, the CDR3 is TGTGCCAGCTCACGAACAGGCGGGGGGGCCCCTTACTGGCAGTACTTC.

The rearrangement links TRBV9 to TRBJ1-2; 9 nucleotides agree with TRBD1. The CDR3 totals 15 residues. V lost 4 bases to trimming and J lost 4 bases; unmatched junction nucleotides: 8. Germline lookup yields CDR1 SGDLS and CDR2 YYNGEE. The CDR3 sequence is CASSPEGQGAYGYTF. The CDR3 coding sequence is TGTGCCAGCAGCCCAGAGGGACAGGGCGCCTATGGCTACACCTTC.

This clone was counted many times. This chain links TRBV30 with TRBJ1-5; possibly TRBD1 for D (6 bases). Trimming stripped 0 bases from V and 9 bases from J, with 18 bases between. The CDR3 sequence is 15 residues long. Germline values: CDR1 GTSNPN, CDR2 SVGIG (reference sequence). DNA of the CDR3: TGTGCCTGGAGTGTATCCGGACAGCCCTGGAGGCCCCAGCATTTT. Its translation is CAWSVSGQPWRPQHF.

The rearrangement uses TRBV18 and TRBJ2-1; 12 bases line up with TRBD2. The ends lost 0 bases at V and 5 bases at J; junction bases unmatched: 11. CDR3 length equals 19 residues. Germline V gene lookup returns CDR1 KGHSH and CDR2 LQKENI. In nucleotides, the CDR3 is TGTGCCAGCTCACCACCGCTAGCGGGGGGGCTGGTGATCCACAATGAGCAGTTCTTC. Protein product: CASSPPLAGGLVIHNEQFF.

The chain is built from TRBV7-3 and TRBJ2-1; D gene ambiguous. In germline, CDR1 is SGHTA, CDR2 FQGTGA. V lost 5 bases, J lost 9 bases, and 23 bases lay in between. The CDR3 is made up of 16 amino acids. CDR3 DNA: TGTGCCAGCAGCCCGCCGGGTTTCCTTGAACCGGGTGAGCAGTTCTTC. It yields the protein CASSPPGFLEPGEQFF.

V is TRBV18 and J is TRBJ1-1; D unclear. The V end was cut by 4 bases, the J end by 3 bases, with 9 bases between. This CDR3 is built from 13 residues. CDR1 is KGHSH, CDR2 LQKENI, per germline. In nucleotides, the CDR3 is TGTGCCAGCTCACTTACTTTGGACACTGAAGCTTTCTTT. It is translated as CASSLTLDTEAFF.

Of note for this clone: An end of the junction differs from the germline gene, which may be a read error. V usage is TRBV6-5 and J usage is TRBJ1-2; 10 nucleotides agree with TRBD1. Germline assignment: CDR1 MNHEY and CDR2 SVGAGI. This CDR3 is 13 amino acids long. The CDR3 reads CASSYSTGGSSYF. CDR3 in DNA: TGTGCCAGCAGTTACTCGACAGGGGGCTCCTCTTACTTC.

V and J are TRBV5-1 and TRBJ1-1, with 8 bases lining up with TRBD1. The CDR3 contains 15 residues. The J segment lost 0 bases and the V segment lost 4 bases, leaving 5 bases of the junction unmatched. Germline V gene sequence: CDR1 SGHRS, CDR2 YFSETQ. The CDR3 DNA follows: TGCGCCAGCAGCCCTCCGGGACAGGTGAACACTGAAGCTTTCTTT. It is translated as CASSPPGQVNTEAFF.

This clone was seen only once. V and J are TRBV27 and TRBJ2-5; D possibly corresponds to TRBD1 (5 bases). This CDR3 has 15 amino acids. CDR1 and CDR2 (germline): MNHEY, SMNVEV (reference sequence). Trimming removed 1 base at V and 3 bases at J, with 12 bases between. CDR3 in DNA: TGTGCCAGCAGTTTATTCAAGGGGCGCAAAGAGACCCAGTACTTC. This sequence encodes CASSLFKGRKETQYF.

The chain is built from TRBV5-1 and TRBJ2-2; a weak D match, TRBD2 (5 bases). The length of the CDR3 is 16 residues. V lost 8 bases to trimming and J lost 6 bases, with 23 bases between them. The V gene's germline CDR1 is SGHRS and CDR2 YFSETQ. CDR3 protein: CASLSGPPSSAGELFF. The CDR3 DNA follows: TGCGCCAGTTTGAGCGGTCCTCCCAGTTCGGCCGGGGAGCTGTTTTTT.

This clone showed up just a few times. The chain has TRBV2 and TRBJ1-1; D might be TRBD1 (5 bases). The CDR3 consists of 17 residues. The V end lost 9 bases, the J end lost 1 base, and 24 bases lay between the germline ends. Germline-derived CDR1 and CDR2 are SNHLY and FYNNEI. The CDR3 loop reads CASWRADPWGRNTEAFF. CDR3 in DNA: TGTGCCAGTTGGAGGGCCGACCCCTGGGGCAGGAACACTGAAGCTTTCTTT. Complete variable domain (other parts from reference TRBV2 and TRBJ1-1): EPEVTQTPSHQVTQMGQEVILRCVPISNHLYFYWYRQILGQKVEFLVSFYNNEISEKSEIFDDQFSVERPDGSNFTLKIRSTKLEDSAMYFCASWRADPWGRNTEAFFGQGTRLTVV.

This chain links TRBV5-8 with TRBJ2-1; TRBD2 aligns across 12 bases. The CDR3 is made up of 14 amino acids. Trimming cost V 4 bases and J 7 bases; bases outside gene matches: 3. CDR1 and CDR2 from the germline V gene are SGHTS and YDEGEE. CDR3 in DNA: TGTGCCAGCAGCCACGGGACTAGCGGGAATGAGCAGTTCTTC. The encoded protein is CASSHGTSGNEQFF.

This chain connects TRBV2 to TRBJ2-7; TRBD1 matches 8 bases. V was clipped by 5 bases and J by 6 bases; unmatched bases: 9. Germline values: CDR1 SNHLY, CDR2 FYNNEI. CDR3 size: 14 residues. The CDR3 region is CASSTQGALSEQYF. CDR3 DNA: TGTGCCAGCAGTACCCAGGGGGCGCTTTCCGAGCAGTACTTC.

Only one count was recorded for this clone. V and J are TRBV3-1 (or the pseudogene TRBV3-2) and TRBJ1-5; 7 bases are shared with TRBD1. The V and J ends lost 4 bases and 15 bases, in that order; junction bases with no gene match: 3. Germline V gives CDR1 LGHDT, CDR2 YNNKEL (reference sequence). This CDR3 region has 10 residues. The CDR3 is CASSRDSRHF. As DNA, the CDR3 is TGTGCCAGCAGCCGGGACAGTCGGCATTTT.

The V and J genes are TRBV7-6 and TRBJ1-5; 8 nucleotides align to TRBD1. The germline gives CDR1 SGHVS, CDR2 FNYEAQ. Trimming at V came to 5 bases and at J to 7 bases, leaving 10 bases not matched to a gene. This CDR3 spans 15 amino acids. DNA for the CDR3: TGTGCCAGCAGCCCAACGGACAGGGCAAGACAGCCCCAGCATTTT. Translated: CASSPTDRARQPQHF.

The chain recombines TRBV5-5 with TRBJ1-2, with D perhaps TRBD1 (6 bases). This CDR3 spans 13 amino acids. Trimming removed 0 bases from V and 10 bases from J, with 13 bases in between. Germline lookup yields CDR1 SGHKS and CDR2 YYEKEE (reference sequence). For the CDR3, the DNA is TGTGCCAGCAGCTTGGTTGGTACAGGGCCCTACACCTTC. As protein: CASSLVGTGPYTF. Variable domain in full (rest from reference TRBV5-5 and TRBJ1-2): DAGVTQSPTHLIKTRGQQVTLRCSPISGHKSVSWYQQVLGQGPQFIFQYYEKEERGRGNFPDRFSARQFPNYSSELNVNALLLGDSALYLCASSLVGTGPYTFGSGTRLTVV.

This sequence joins TRBV18 and TRBJ1-2; D is unresolved. Trimming removed 3 bases from V and 5 bases from J, with 13 bases in between. CDR3 size: 14 residues. Germline CDR1 reads KGHSH; CDR2 reads LQKENI. CDR3 DNA sequence: TGTGCCAGCTCACCCAACGCAGGACTGTATGGCTACACCTTC. Amino acid sequence: CASSPNAGLYGYTF.

CDR3 sequence: CASSKGDYRGYTF. The DNA of the CDR3 is TGTGCCAGCAGCAAAGGGGACTACCGAGGCTACACCTTC. This chain links TRBV3-1 (or the pseudogene TRBV3-2) with TRBJ1-2; D may be TRBD1 (5 bases). The germline V and J ends were trimmed by 5 bases and 8 bases, with 15 bases remaining between them. Looked up from germline, CDR1 is LGHDT and CDR2 is YNNKEL (reference sequence). This CDR3 has 13 amino acids.

V gene TRBV9 combines with J gene TRBJ2-7, with D possibly being TRBD1 (6 bases). The CDR3 spans 14 residues. V lost 3 bases and J lost 0, with 10 bases in between. Germline CDR1 is SGDLS and CDR2 is YYNGEE. The CDR3 DNA reads as TGTGCCAGCAGCGCACAGGGTTCCTCCTACGAGCAGTACTTC. As protein: CASSAQGSSYEQYF.

The chain joins TRBV29-1 to TRBJ2-3, with 7 bases aligning to TRBD2. The V segment lost 8 bases and the J segment 4 bases; nucleotides outside the gene matches: 15. Looked up from germline, CDR1 is SQVTM and CDR2 is ANQGSEA. The CDR3 length is 15 residues. Here the CDR3 DNA reads TGCAGCACCCGGGAGGTGGTGGCTTCCGCAGATACGCAGTATTTT. Its translation is CSTREVVASADTQYF.

The chain has TRBV19 and TRBJ2-2; D is unresolved. Germline CDR1 LNHDA, CDR2 SQIVND (reference sequence). V was trimmed by 5 bases and J by 6 bases, leaving 10 bases between them. The CDR3 sequence is 13 residues long. CDR3 sequence: CASSFQLSGELFF. CDR3 nucleotide sequence: TGTGCCAGTAGTTTCCAGTTATCCGGGGAGCTGTTTTTT.

The genes are TRBV19 and TRBJ1-6; no clear D gene. Germline CDR1 LNHDA, CDR2 SQIVND (reference sequence). Trimming pared 10 bases from V and 0 bases from J, leaving 7 bases between. This CDR3 has 13 amino acids. The CDR3 coding sequence is TGTGCCACCTCTAGCTCCTATAATTCACCCCTCCACTTT. Translating gives CATSSSYNSPLHF.

V is TRBV5-1 and J is TRBJ2-1; D possibly corresponds to TRBD2 (6 bases). CDR1 SGHRS and CDR2 YFSETQ come from the germline V gene. The CDR3 is 16 amino acids. V shed 0 bases and J shed 3 bases, with 13 bases lying between them. The CDR3 region is CASSLVAGSGYNEQFF. The CDR3 bases are TGCGCCAGCAGCTTGGTTGCGGGAAGTGGCTACAATGAGCAGTTCTTC.

The rearrangement joins TRBV4-3 to TRBJ2-7, with 8 bases fitting TRBD1. V lost 0 bases to trimming and J lost 4 bases; unmatched junction nucleotides: 2. Per the germline V gene, CDR1 is LGHNA and CDR2 is YSLEER. The CDR3 is made up of 14 amino acids. The CDR3 here is CASSQDRGLYEQYF. DNA for the CDR3: TGCGCCAGCAGCCAAGACAGGGGGCTGTACGAGCAGTACTTC.

This chain links TRBV6-5 with TRBJ2-3; 9 positions match TRBD2. CDR1 is MNHEY and CDR2 is SVGAGI in the germline V gene. The CDR3 runs to 16 residues. The V gene end was trimmed by 0 bases and the J gene end by 6 bases; junction bases not matched to a gene: 7. In DNA form, the CDR3 reads TGTGCCAGCAGTTACTCGCCCAGCGGGGGGCAGGATACGCAGTATTTT. Its protein product is CASSYSPSGGQDTQYF.

V and J are TRBV25-1 and TRBJ1-2; 8 bases agree with TRBD1. This CDR3 has 15 amino acids. CDR1 is MGHDK, CDR2 SYGVNS, per germline. Germline trimming cut 7 bases from V and 5 bases from J; bases unmatched to any gene: 12. CDR3 in DNA: TGTGCCAGCAACGGACAGGGAGGATCAATGTATGGCTACACCTTC. The encoded protein is CASNGQGGSMYGYTF.